These T cell receptor beta chains were read from a single sample in a study of T-cell memory formation after mild COVID-19. TCRdb analysed the 5' RACE reads with MiXCR anew, one entry per CDR3 protein. The table has 550,000 to 600,000 distinct CDR3 sequences, roughly 17% seen once; the top ten hold about 7.4%. Sequencing input: PBMCs or a T cell subset sorted from them (not recorded which). The source is an adult woman who had mild COVID-19 (a few samples of this study predate the infection). Cell type and time point are not known. CDR3s include the opening cysteine and the closing phenylalanine or tryptophan. The order of the fields is J gene, D gene, V gene, clone size, CDR3 DNA, CDR3 protein. D genes are given only for firm matches. Clone size, where shown, is once, few, many, or a class for clones that have expanded.

j_gene: TRBJ1-6; d_gene: .; v_gene: TRBV5-1; abundance: .; CDR3nt: TGCGCCAGCAGCCTCCGGGACTTGAACTCTAATTCACCCCTCCACTTT; CDR3aa: CASSLRDLNSNSPLHF
j_gene: TRBJ2-3; d_gene: .; v_gene: TRBV21-1; abundance: few; CDR3nt: TGTGCCATTACGACAGGGGCCCCGGATACGCAGTATTTT; CDR3aa: CAITTGAPDTQYF
j_gene: TRBJ2-1; d_gene: TRBD2; v_gene: TRBV4-3; abundance: few; CDR3nt: TGCGCCAGCAGCCAAGTTGGTAGCGGGAGGAACAATGAGCAGTTCTTC; CDR3aa: CASSQVGSGRNNEQFF
j_gene: TRBJ2-7; d_gene: TRBD2; v_gene: TRBV7-2; abundance: few; CDR3nt: TGTGCCAGCAGCTTGGCGGGAGGTCTAATCGAGCAGTACTTC; CDR3aa: CASSLAGGLIEQYF
j_gene: TRBJ2-7; d_gene: TRBD2; v_gene: TRBV6-2/TRBV6-3; abundance: .; CDR3nt: TGTGCCAGCAGTCTAGATCCCGGGACTAGCGGGAGTTACGAGCAGTACTTC; CDR3aa: CASSLDPGTSGSYEQYF
j_gene: TRBJ1-1; d_gene: .; v_gene: TRBV12-3/TRBV12-4; abundance: few; CDR3nt: TGTGCCAGCAGTTTTGCAGGCCAGCACACTGAAGCTTTCTTT; CDR3aa: CASSFAGQHTEAFF
j_gene: TRBJ1-6; d_gene: .; v_gene: TRBV4-1; abundance: few; CDR3nt: TGCGCCAGCAGCCAAGAATACAGGGTGAATTCACCCCTCCACTTT; CDR3aa: CASSQEYRVNSPLHF
j_gene: TRBJ2-1; d_gene: .; v_gene: TRBV5-1; abundance: .; CDR3nt: TGCGCCAGCAGGAGTAGCTCCTACAATGAGCAGTTCTTC; CDR3aa: CASRSSSYNEQFF
j_gene: TRBJ2-1; d_gene: .; v_gene: TRBV14; abundance: few; CDR3nt: TGTGCCAGCAGCCAAGGCGCCTCTCCGTTCTTC; CDR3aa: CASSQGASPFF
j_gene: TRBJ2-7; d_gene: .; v_gene: TRBV5-6; abundance: .; CDR3nt: TGTGCCAGCAGCCCGACAGGTAACTACGAGCAGTACTTC; CDR3aa: CASSPTGNYEQYF
j_gene: TRBJ2-1; d_gene: .; v_gene: TRBV7-7; abundance: few; CDR3nt: TGTGCTAGCGGACCAGGAGGGAATGAGCAGTTCTTC; CDR3aa: CASGPGGNEQFF
j_gene: TRBJ2-1; d_gene: TRBD1; v_gene: TRBV7-9; abundance: .; CDR3nt: TGTGCCAGCAGCTTAGATGGGACAGGGGCTAGAGAGCAGTTCTTC; CDR3aa: CASSLDGTGAREQFF
j_gene: TRBJ1-2; d_gene: TRBD1; v_gene: TRBV13; abundance: few; CDR3nt: TGTGCCAGCAGCTCGACAGGGTCCTATGGCTACACCTTC; CDR3aa: CASSSTGSYGYTF
j_gene: TRBJ2-7; d_gene: .; v_gene: TRBV2; abundance: few; CDR3nt: TGTGCCAGCAGTGCCCGAAGTTCCTACGAGCAGTACTTC; CDR3aa: CASSARSSYEQYF
j_gene: TRBJ2-7; d_gene: .; v_gene: TRBV13; abundance: few; CDR3nt: TGTGCCAGCAGCTTAGGACAGGAGACTTCCTACGAGCAGTACTTC; CDR3aa: CASSLGQETSYEQYF
j_gene: TRBJ2-7; d_gene: TRBD1; v_gene: TRBV7-6; abundance: few; CDR3nt: TGTGCCAGCAGCTTCCTGGACAGGGAGAGCTACGAGCAGTACTTC; CDR3aa: CASSFLDRESYEQYF
j_gene: TRBJ2-3; d_gene: .; v_gene: TRBV4-1; abundance: .; CDR3nt: TGCGCCAGCAGCCAACTTAAAATCATGGGAGATACGCAGTATTTT; CDR3aa: CASSQLKIMGDTQYF
j_gene: TRBJ2-7; d_gene: .; v_gene: TRBV28; abundance: .; CDR3nt: TGTGCCAGCGCGAACGGTGGGTCACACGAGCAGTACTTC; CDR3aa: CASANGGSHEQYF
j_gene: TRBJ1-1; d_gene: TRBD1; v_gene: TRBV12-3/TRBV12-4; abundance: few; CDR3nt: TGTGCCAGCAGTTCAGGGGGCAGGACTGAAGCTTTCTTT; CDR3aa: CASSSGGRTEAFF
j_gene: TRBJ1-6; d_gene: .; v_gene: TRBV7-3; abundance: many; CDR3nt: TGTGCCAGCAGCTTAGGGGGTTCCTATAATTCACCCCTCCACTTT; CDR3aa: CASSLGGSYNSPLHF
j_gene: TRBJ2-1; d_gene: TRBD2; v_gene: TRBV3-1; abundance: .; CDR3nt: TGTGCCAGCAGCCAAGGGCCAGCGGGGGCCCCTTATGCCTACAATGAGCAGTTCTTC; CDR3aa: CASSQGPAGAPYAYNEQFF
j_gene: TRBJ1-5; d_gene: .; v_gene: TRBV4-1; abundance: .; CDR3nt: TGCGCCAGCAGCCAATATGGGCCGTCTAGACAGCCCCAGCATTTT; CDR3aa: CASSQYGPSRQPQHF
j_gene: TRBJ1-2; d_gene: .; v_gene: TRBV7-9; abundance: .; CDR3nt: TGTGCCAGCAGCTCGACAGATAGCTATGGCTACACCTTC; CDR3aa: CASSSTDSYGYTF
j_gene: TRBJ1-3; d_gene: TRBD1; v_gene: TRBV12-3/TRBV12-4; abundance: few; CDR3nt: TGTGCCAGCAGTTTGGGACAGGGGTCTGGAAACACCATATATTTT; CDR3aa: CASSLGQGSGNTIYF
j_gene: TRBJ1-5; d_gene: TRBD1; v_gene: TRBV20-1; abundance: .; CDR3nt: TGCAGTGCTAGGGGACAGGGGGCCGGGCAGCCCCAGCATTTT; CDR3aa: CSARGQGAGQPQHF
j_gene: TRBJ2-7; d_gene: .; v_gene: TRBV29-1; abundance: few; CDR3nt: TGCAGCGTTGAAGATGCCCGGACCGACGAGCAGTACTTC; CDR3aa: CSVEDARTDEQYF
j_gene: TRBJ2-1; d_gene: .; v_gene: TRBV20-1; abundance: .; CDR3nt: TGCAGTGCTAGAGATGGTACAGGATCCAACAATGAGCAGTTCTTC; CDR3aa: CSARDGTGSNNEQFF
j_gene: TRBJ2-7; d_gene: .; v_gene: TRBV20-1; abundance: many; CDR3nt: TGCAGTGCTACAACCGGGACGTCGAACTACGAGCAGTACTTC; CDR3aa: CSATTGTSNYEQYF
j_gene: TRBJ2-5; d_gene: .; v_gene: TRBV7-9; abundance: .; CDR3nt: TGTGCCAGCAGCCGGAACCGAGAGACCCAGTACTTC; CDR3aa: CASSRNRETQYF
j_gene: TRBJ2-3; d_gene: .; v_gene: TRBV12-3/TRBV12-4; abundance: .; CDR3nt: TGTGCCAGCAGTTTAGGGGTTTTGGGGCGCCGAACTCCGACAGATACGCAGTATTTT; CDR3aa: CASSLGVLGRRTPTDTQYF
j_gene: TRBJ1-5; d_gene: .; v_gene: TRBV7-9; abundance: once; CDR3nt: TGTGCCAGCAGCTTAAGGGAGGAGGACAGTCCCCAGCATTTT; CDR3aa: CASSLREEDSPQHF
j_gene: TRBJ2-1; d_gene: TRBD1; v_gene: TRBV4-2; abundance: few; CDR3nt: TGTGCCAGCAGCGTACCCGGGACAGGGCTTAATGAGCAGTTCTTC; CDR3aa: CASSVPGTGLNEQFF
j_gene: TRBJ1-2; d_gene: .; v_gene: TRBV27; abundance: few; CDR3nt: TGTGCCAGCAGTTTATCGGATAACTATGGCTACACCTTC; CDR3aa: CASSLSDNYGYTF
j_gene: TRBJ2-5; d_gene: TRBD2; v_gene: TRBV5-6; abundance: few; CDR3nt: TGTGCCAGCAGCTTGGGACTAGCGAACCCGAAGGAGACCCAGTACTTC; CDR3aa: CASSLGLANPKETQYF
j_gene: TRBJ2-3; d_gene: TRBD2; v_gene: TRBV20-1; abundance: .; CDR3nt: TGCAGTGCCCGCCCCGGGACTAGCGGGGGAGATACGCAGTATTTT; CDR3aa: CSARPGTSGGDTQYF
j_gene: TRBJ1-2; d_gene: .; v_gene: TRBV15; abundance: .; CDR3nt: TGTGCCACCAGCAGTACCCCATCGGGGACCTATGGCTACACCTTC; CDR3aa: CATSSTPSGTYGYTF
j_gene: TRBJ2-7; d_gene: .; v_gene: TRBV11-3; abundance: few; CDR3nt: TGTGCCAGCAGTCCAACTACTACCTCTTTATCCTACGAGCAGTACTTC; CDR3aa: CASSPTTTSLSYEQYF
j_gene: TRBJ2-5; d_gene: TRBD1; v_gene: TRBV6-1; abundance: few; CDR3nt: TGTGCCAGCAGTTCGACAGGGAGAGAGACCCAGTACTTC; CDR3aa: CASSSTGRETQYF
j_gene: TRBJ1-6; d_gene: TRBD1; v_gene: TRBV30; abundance: .; CDR3nt: TGTGCCTGCCCCAGGGGGCCGGGACGATCACCCCTCCACTTT; CDR3aa: CACPRGPGRSPLHF
j_gene: TRBJ2-3; d_gene: .; v_gene: TRBV18; abundance: few; CDR3nt: TGTGCCAGCTCACCACAGCGTACAGGAGATACGCAGTATTTT; CDR3aa: CASSPQRTGDTQYF
j_gene: TRBJ1-5; d_gene: .; v_gene: TRBV9; abundance: .; CDR3nt: TGTGCCAGCAGCGTAGTGCAGCCAAAAACCCAGCATTTT; CDR3aa: CASSVVQPKTQHF
j_gene: TRBJ2-5; d_gene: .; v_gene: TRBV6-1; abundance: .; CDR3nt: TGTGCCAGCAGTGAGGGGAGGTATTGGGAGACCCAGTACTTC; CDR3aa: CASSEGRYWETQYF
j_gene: TRBJ1-2; d_gene: TRBD1; v_gene: TRBV10-3; abundance: .; CDR3nt: TGTGCCATCAGTACGGGACAGGGCTATGGCTACACCTTC; CDR3aa: CAISTGQGYGYTF
j_gene: TRBJ2-5; d_gene: .; v_gene: TRBV6-2/TRBV6-3; abundance: few; CDR3nt: TGTGCCAGCAGTTCTGTTGAAGAGACCCAGTACTTC; CDR3aa: CASSSVEETQYF
j_gene: TRBJ2-1; d_gene: .; v_gene: TRBV27; abundance: few; CDR3nt: TGTGCCAGCAGTGAAGACAGAATCTCCTACAATGAGCAGTTCTTC; CDR3aa: CASSEDRISYNEQFF
j_gene: TRBJ2-1; d_gene: TRBD2; v_gene: TRBV7-9; abundance: few; CDR3nt: TGTGCCAGCAGCGGAGGGACTAGCTCCTCCTACAATGAGCAGTTCTTC; CDR3aa: CASSGGTSSSYNEQFF
j_gene: TRBJ1-3; d_gene: TRBD1; v_gene: TRBV7-8; abundance: .; CDR3nt: TGTGCCAGCAGCTTAGGGACAGGGGGCGCAAAAGGGGGAAACACCATATATTTT; CDR3aa: CASSLGTGGAKGGNTIYF
j_gene: TRBJ2-2; d_gene: TRBD2; v_gene: TRBV7-2; abundance: .; CDR3nt: TGTGCCAGCAGCTTAATTCCTAGCGGGAGGGCCTTTAGCACCGGGGAGCTGTTTTTT; CDR3aa: CASSLIPSGRAFSTGELFF
j_gene: TRBJ2-1; d_gene: TRBD1; v_gene: TRBV7-7; abundance: .; CDR3nt: TGTGCCAGCAGCCAAAACAGGGGGAATGAGCAGTTCTTC; CDR3aa: CASSQNRGNEQFF
j_gene: TRBJ2-1; d_gene: .; v_gene: TRBV11-3; abundance: once; CDR3nt: TGTGCCAGCAGCTCACGCTCTTCCGGGACAACTTACAATGAGCAGTTCTTC; CDR3aa: CASSSRSSGTTYNEQFF
j_gene: TRBJ2-3; d_gene: .; v_gene: TRBV9; abundance: few; CDR3nt: TGTGCCAGCAGCGTAGTTTACGCTACTAGCACAGATACGCAGTATTTT; CDR3aa: CASSVVYATSTDTQYF
j_gene: TRBJ1-5; d_gene: TRBD1; v_gene: TRBV5-4; abundance: .; CDR3nt: TGTGCCAGCAGCGCAGGACCGGGACAGGTTAATCAGCCCCAGCATTTT; CDR3aa: CASSAGPGQVNQPQHF
j_gene: TRBJ2-2; d_gene: TRBD1; v_gene: TRBV12-3/TRBV12-4; abundance: many; CDR3nt: TGTGCCAGCAGTTTAGGACAGGGCATCGGGGAGCTGTTTTTT; CDR3aa: CASSLGQGIGELFF
j_gene: TRBJ2-2; d_gene: TRBD2; v_gene: TRBV7-9; abundance: many; CDR3nt: TGTGCCAGCAGCTCCGGACTAGCGGGGATGACCGGGGAGCTGTTTTTT; CDR3aa: CASSSGLAGMTGELFF
j_gene: TRBJ2-5; d_gene: .; v_gene: TRBV20-1; abundance: many; CDR3nt: TGCAGTGCTAGAGTCGGGCCTCAAGAGACCCAGTACTTC; CDR3aa: CSARVGPQETQYF
j_gene: TRBJ2-1; d_gene: .; v_gene: TRBV7-2; abundance: .; CDR3nt: TGTGCCAGCAGCGTCTTAGCGGTGGGACACAATGAGCAGTTCTTC; CDR3aa: CASSVLAVGHNEQFF
j_gene: TRBJ2-7; d_gene: .; v_gene: TRBV4-1; abundance: .; CDR3nt: TGCGCCAGCAGCCAGACGGCAGGTTCGTACGAGCAGTACTTC; CDR3aa: CASSQTAGSYEQYF